This T cell receptor (beta chain) was captured in a study of graft-versus-host responses after intestinal transplantation. Across the study: Each of the recipients got a multivisceral, liver-intestinal, or isolated intestinal transplant.

TCRdb's table, derived via immunoSEQ multiplex PCR, lists solely in-frame clones and lacks some. In the table there are 25,000 to 35,000 clones, roughly 85% of which are singletons. Germline loops: CDR1 MNHEY, CDR2 SMNVEV (reference sequence). The CDR3 has 13 amino acids. Trimming pared 9 bases from V and 3 bases from J, leaving 12 bases between. This clone appeared a single time. Material: PBMCs, obtained about 460 days after intestinal transplantation. J is TRBJ2-1 and V is TRBV27; maybe TRBD2 (5 bases). The receptor comes from a human patient who received an intestinal transplant, so some T cells may come from the graft donor. The DNA of the CDR3 is TGTGCCAGACCTAAACGGGGCTACAATGAGCAGTTCTTC. Its protein product is CARPKRGYNEQFF.